Below, 10 T cell receptor beta chains from the same sample are listed, as sequenced in a study of radiation and T cells in renal cell carcinoma. Time point noted: blood 2 weeks post-SBRT. The treatment is: 15 Gy SBRT to primary tumor, nephrectomy 4 weeks later. Measured with immunoSEQ multiplex PCR; TCRdb has only the in-frame clones, and not every one. The sample holds 160,000 or so clones, around 90% seen once. Specimen: blood, collected from a patient whose treatment included radiotherapy and nephrectomy. The receptors stem from a woman in her forties or fifties with renal cell carcinoma.

This sequence joins TRBV11-2 and TRBJ1-6; D gene ambiguous. Trimming cost V 0 bases and J 0 bases, with 12 bases left between them. Germline V lookup: CDR1 SGHAT, CDR2 FQNNGV. The CDR3 has 18 residues. CDR3 region: CASSLDGRRSSYNSPLHF. The DNA for the CDR3 is TGTGCCAGCAGCTTAGACGGTAGAAGGAGCTCCTATAATTCACCCCTCCACTTT.

V is TRBV6-6 and J is TRBJ1-2, with D unresolved. V shed 6 bases and J shed 0 bases, with 8 bases lying between them. Germline V lookup: CDR1 MNHNY, CDR2 SVGAGI (reference sequence). This CDR3 comprises 13 residues. CDR3 residues: CASSRGPNYGYTF. CDR3 bases: TGTGCCAGCAGCCGAGGTCCTAACTATGGCTACACCTTC.

The CDR3 DNA sequence: TGTGCCAGCAGCCCATTGACTAGCGGGGGGACAGATACGCAGTATTTT. This sequence encodes CASSPLTSGGTDTQYF. V and J are TRBV4-2 and TRBJ2-3; 13 bases fit TRBD2. Germline CDR1 reads LGHNA; CDR2 reads YNFKEQ. The CDR3 runs to 16 residues. After removal of 4 bases from V and 3 bases from J, the junction contained 4 bases not matched to a gene.

The chain joins TRBV11-2 to TRBJ2-5; maybe TRBD1 (5 bases). CDR3 length: 16 amino acids. V gave up 0 bases and J gave up 3 bases, with 14 bases separating them. The germline V gene has CDR1 SGHAT and CDR2 FQNNGV. CDR3 region: CASSLDGTAGKETQYF. The CDR3 nucleotides read TGTGCCAGCAGCTTAGATGGTACGGCAGGGAAAGAGACCCAGTACTTC.

In its sample, this clone was seen a few times. An end of the junction does not agree with germline; a read error may underlie this. This chain uses TRBV5-1 with TRBJ1-4; 8 bases align to TRBD1. CDR3 length equals 15 residues. Germline V gene data show CDR1 as SGHRS and CDR2 as YFSETQ. CDR3 bases: TGTGCCAGCAGCCGTTCCCGGACAGGGAAGGAAAAACTGTTTTTT. Translating gives CASSRSRTGKEKLFF.

This clone was seen more than once but under ten times. V and J are TRBV19 and TRBJ1-5; TRBD1 is a possible D gene (5 bases). CDR1 is LNHDA, CDR2 SQIVND, per germline (reference sequence). The CDR3 loop spans 15 amino acids. V was pared by 6 bases and J by 1 base, with 13 bases between. The CDR3 sequence is CASRTLGASNQPQHF. CDR3 DNA sequence: TGTGCCAGTAGGACTCTAGGGGCGAGCAATCAGCCCCAGCATTTT.

The chain employs TRBV5-8 and TRBJ1-2; perhaps TRBD1 as D (6 bases). The CDR3 is made up of 13 amino acids. CDR1 and CDR2 (germline): SGHTS, YDEGEE. V was pared by 4 bases and J by 4 bases, with 11 bases between. The DNA of the CDR3 is TGTGCCAGCAGCCTACAGGGTGGCTATGGCTACACCTTC. Translated: CASSLQGGYGYTF.

The CDR3 region has the DNA TGTGCCAGCAGTAAGCAGGGACCCAATGAGCAGTTCTTC. Translating it yields CASSKQGPNEQFF. This chain uses TRBV6-5 with TRBJ2-1; D tentatively reads TRBD1 or TRBD2 (5 bases each). Germline CDR1 and CDR2: MNHEY and SVGAGI. This CDR3 has 13 amino acids. With 5 bases removed from V and 6 bases from J, the gap between germline ends came to 11 bases.

This clone showed up just once. This chain connects TRBV4-1 to TRBJ2-7; 10 bases are a match to TRBD1. V was clipped by 4 bases and J by 3 bases; unmatched bases: 3. The CDR3 runs 14 residues. The germline V gene encodes CDR1 MGHRA and CDR2 YSYEKL. CDR3 sequence (DNA): TGCGCCAGCAGCCTATGGACAGGGGGCTACGAGCAGTACTTC. It specifies CASSLWTGGYEQYF.

The chain joins TRBV5-1 to TRBJ2-7; D ambiguous. Germline V gene lookup returns CDR1 SGHRS and CDR2 YFSETQ. Deletions cut 0 bases from V and 3 bases from J, with 19 bases between. This CDR3 is 17 amino acids long. The CDR3 reads CASSLDYTDRAIYEQYF. In DNA form, the CDR3 reads TGCGCCAGCAGCTTGGATTATACGGACCGGGCCATCTACGAGCAGTACTTC.